Given below is one T cell receptor (beta chain) in context. Alongside a J-beta primer mix, a sample-barcoded 5' primer served in a second PCR lasting 7 to 11 cycles. TCRdb re-called the 5' RACE reads with MiXCR, one entry per CDR3 protein. The table shows 750,000 or so distinct CDR3 sequences, with approximately 25% occurring only once. The data belong to a study of blood T cells in healthy people across ages. The same data also went into a second study, on T cells of mothers and their children.

This TCR was recovered from a boy younger than 18 in good health. Sequencing input: blood.

The CDR3 DNA reads TGCGCCAGCAGCCAAGATGATCAGGGCTACAATGAGCAGTTCTTC. It codes for CASSQDDQGYNEQFF. This chain connects TRBV4-3 to TRBJ2-1; weak D call: TRBD1 (5 bases). The CDR3 runs to 15 residues. V was cut by 0 bases and J by 3 bases, with 9 bases left in between. CDR1 and CDR2 from the germline V gene are LGHNA and YSLEER.